Each of the 8 T cell receptor beta chains below was sequenced from the same sample in a study of somatic mutations in cytotoxic T cells in rheumatoid arthritis. The protocol was immunoSEQ multiplex PCR, while the TCRdb copy is restricted to in-frame clones and leaves out a portion. The sample yields around 23,000 clones, less than 85% seen once. The sequenced sample was CD8+ T cells sorted from blood. The source is a woman in her late teens or twenties in good health.

This clone was seen only once. The DNA of the CDR3 is TGTGCCAGCAGCCTCAGACAGGACTCCTACGAGCAGTACGTC. Amino acids: CASSLRQDSYEQYV. The rearrangement links TRBV14 to TRBJ2-7; D perhaps matches TRBD1 (6 bases). The V end was cut by 4 bases, the J end by 0 bases, with 10 bases between. Germline loops: CDR1 SGHDN, CDR2 FVKESK. The length of the CDR3 is 14 residues.

The rearrangement joins TRBV7-6 to TRBJ2-7, with D tentatively TRBD1 or TRBD2 (5 bases each). Germline CDR1 SGHVS, CDR2 FNYEAQ. V was pared by 5 bases and J by 0 bases, with 17 bases between. The CDR3 is 16 amino acids. This CDR3 is CASSASGTDNSYEQYF. CDR3 sequence (DNA): TGTGCCAGCAGCGCCTCCGGGACGGACAACTCCTACGAGCAGTACTTC.

This clone occurred a few times. The chain uses TRBV10-1 and TRBJ2-7, with D possibly TRBD2 on 5 matching bases. CDR1 WNHNN and CDR2 SYGVQD come from the germline V gene (reference sequence). The CDR3 is made up of 12 amino acids. Trimming shortened V by 4 bases and J by 2 bases, and 6 bases separated the two germline ends. CDR3 residues: CASSAGTYEQYF. Written as DNA, the CDR3 is TGCGCCAGCAGTGCGGGAACCTACGAGCAGTACTTC.

The DNA for the CDR3 is TGTGCCAGCAGCCAGGGAGAGAACACTGAAGCTTTCTTT. Protein: CASSQGENTEAFF. This chain joins TRBV7-6 and TRBJ1-1, with D maybe TRBD1 (5 bases). Germline CDR1 and CDR2: SGHVS and FNYEAQ. The V end lost 5 bases, the J end lost 1 base, and 8 bases lay between the germline ends. The CDR3 has 13 amino acids.

The J gene is TRBJ1-2, the V gene TRBV2; weak D call: TRBD1 (5 bases). There are 13 residues in the CDR3. Between the trimmed V and J ends, which lost 11 bases and 2 bases, there was a span of 15 bases. Germline values: CDR1 SNHLY, CDR2 FYNNEI. The CDR3 sequence: CACNAGGNYGYTF. CDR3 DNA sequence: TGTGCCTGCAACGCGGGGGGGAACTATGGCTACACCTTC.

The genes are TRBV30 and TRBJ2-5; D is tentatively TRBD1 or TRBD2 (6 bases each). The length of the CDR3 is 14 residues. The V gene lost 5 bases and the J gene lost 1 base, with 14 bases spanning the gap. Germline values: CDR1 GTSNPN, CDR2 SVGIG (reference sequence). CDR3 loop: CAWGDWGAQETQYF. CDR3 bases: TGTGCCTGGGGGGACTGGGGGGCCCAAGAGACCCAGTACTTC.

The chain has TRBV10-3 and TRBJ2-3; D gene unclear. The length of the CDR3 is 13 residues. The germline gives CDR1 ENHRY, CDR2 SYGVKD. Trimming pared 11 bases from V and 0 bases from J, leaving 12 bases between. The CDR3 is CASYTPSTDTQYF. CDR3 coding DNA: TGTGCCTCATACACCCCTAGCACAGATACGCAGTATTTT.

The genes are TRBV27 and TRBJ2-2; no clear D gene. Germline V gene data show CDR1 as MNHEY and CDR2 as SMNVEV (reference sequence). The V and J ends lost 3 bases and 1 base respectively, with 9 bases between them. The CDR3 consists of 15 residues. The CDR3 loop reads CASSLLGKNTGELFF. CDR3 DNA: TGTGCCAGCAGTTTGCTAGGGAAGAACACCGGGGAGCTGTTTTTT.